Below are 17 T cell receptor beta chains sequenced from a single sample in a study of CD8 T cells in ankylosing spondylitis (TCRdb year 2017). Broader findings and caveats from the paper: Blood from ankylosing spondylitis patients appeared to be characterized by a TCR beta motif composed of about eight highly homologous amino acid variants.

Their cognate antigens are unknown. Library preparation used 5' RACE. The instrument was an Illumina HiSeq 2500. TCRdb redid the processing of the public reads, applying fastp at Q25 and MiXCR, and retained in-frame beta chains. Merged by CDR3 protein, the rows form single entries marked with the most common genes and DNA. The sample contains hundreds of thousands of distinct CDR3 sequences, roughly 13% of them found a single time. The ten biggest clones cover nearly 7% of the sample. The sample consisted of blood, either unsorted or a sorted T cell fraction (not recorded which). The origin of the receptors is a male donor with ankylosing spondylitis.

The CDR3 sequence is CASSIKGLLASSYNEQFF. The CDR3 DNA reads as TGTGCCAGCAGCATTAAGGGGCTTTTGGCAAGCTCCTACAATGAGCAGTTCTTC. The chain couples TRBV21-1 to TRBJ2-1; TRBD1, the D gene given by the table, was not confirmed from the DNA. TRBV21-1 constitutes a pseudogene. CDR3 length equals 18 residues.

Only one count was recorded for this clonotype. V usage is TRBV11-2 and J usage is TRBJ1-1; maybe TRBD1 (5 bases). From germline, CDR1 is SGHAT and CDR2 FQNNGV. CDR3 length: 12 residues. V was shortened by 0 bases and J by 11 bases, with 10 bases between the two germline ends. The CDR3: CASSLDRWGAFF. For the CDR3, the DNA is TGTGCCAGCAGCTTAGATCGGTGGGGGGCTTTCTTT.

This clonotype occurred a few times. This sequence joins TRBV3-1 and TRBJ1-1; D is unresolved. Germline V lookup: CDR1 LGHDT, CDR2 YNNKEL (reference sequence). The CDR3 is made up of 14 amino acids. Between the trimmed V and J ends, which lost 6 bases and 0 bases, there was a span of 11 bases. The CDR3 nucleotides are TGTGCCAGCAGTCGGGCAGGAATGAACACTGAAGCTTTCTTT. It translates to CASSRAGMNTEAFF.

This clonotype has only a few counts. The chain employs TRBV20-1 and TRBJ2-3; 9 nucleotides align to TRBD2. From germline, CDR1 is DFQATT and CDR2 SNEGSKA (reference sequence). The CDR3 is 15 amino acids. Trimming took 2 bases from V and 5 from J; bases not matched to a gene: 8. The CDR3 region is CSARSLAGAQDTQYF. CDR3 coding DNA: TGCAGTGCTAGATCCTTAGCGGGGGCACAAGATACGCAGTATTTT.

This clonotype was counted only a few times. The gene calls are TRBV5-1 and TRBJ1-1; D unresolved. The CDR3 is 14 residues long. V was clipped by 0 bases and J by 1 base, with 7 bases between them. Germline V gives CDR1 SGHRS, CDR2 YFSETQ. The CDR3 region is CASSLEQRNTEAFF. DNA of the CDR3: TGCGCCAGCAGCTTGGAACAACGGAACACTGAAGCTTTCTTT.

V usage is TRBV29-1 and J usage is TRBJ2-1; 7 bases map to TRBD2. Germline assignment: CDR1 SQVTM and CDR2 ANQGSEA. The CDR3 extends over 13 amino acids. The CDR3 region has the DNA TGCAGGGGAACGGGGGGAACCTACAATGAGCAGTTCTTC. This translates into CRGTGGTYNEQFF.

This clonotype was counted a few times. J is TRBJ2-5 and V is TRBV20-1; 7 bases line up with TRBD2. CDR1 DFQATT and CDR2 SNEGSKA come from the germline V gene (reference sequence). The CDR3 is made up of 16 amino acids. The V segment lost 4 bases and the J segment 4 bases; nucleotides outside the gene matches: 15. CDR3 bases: TGCAGTGCTACCCCCCCAATAGGAGGGAGGGGAGAGACCCAGTACTTC. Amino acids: CSATPPIGGRGETQYF.

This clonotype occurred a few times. The CDR3 nucleotides are TGCGCCAGCAGTGTCGGACATCCCTACGAGCAGTACTTC. Translated: CASSVGHPYEQYF. The V call is TRBV10-1, the J call TRBJ2-7; possible D gene TRBD1, 5 bases. Looked up from germline, CDR1 is WNHNN and CDR2 is SYGVQD (reference sequence). Trimming pared 4 bases from V and 2 bases from J, leaving 9 bases between. This CDR3 has 13 residues.

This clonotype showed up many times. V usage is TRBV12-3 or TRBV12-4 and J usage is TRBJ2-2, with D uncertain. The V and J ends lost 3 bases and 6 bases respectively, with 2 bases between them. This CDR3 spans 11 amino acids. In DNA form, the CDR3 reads TGTGCCAGCAGTTTTTCCGGGGAGCTGTTTTTT. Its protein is CASSFSGELFF.

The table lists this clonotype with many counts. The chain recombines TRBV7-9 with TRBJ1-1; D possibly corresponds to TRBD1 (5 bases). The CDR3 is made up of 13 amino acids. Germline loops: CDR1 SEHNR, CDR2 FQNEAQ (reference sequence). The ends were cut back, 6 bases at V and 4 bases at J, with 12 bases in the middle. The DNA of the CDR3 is TGTGCCAGCAGGACCGGGGGAGGCACTGAAGCTTTCTTT. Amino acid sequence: CASRTGGGTEAFF.

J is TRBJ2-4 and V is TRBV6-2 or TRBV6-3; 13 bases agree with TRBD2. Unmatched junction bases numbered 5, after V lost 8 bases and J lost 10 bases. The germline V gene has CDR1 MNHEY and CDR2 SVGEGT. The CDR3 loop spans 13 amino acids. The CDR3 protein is CASRTSGSEIQYF. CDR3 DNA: TGTGCCAGCCGGACTAGCGGGAGTGAGATTCAGTACTTC.

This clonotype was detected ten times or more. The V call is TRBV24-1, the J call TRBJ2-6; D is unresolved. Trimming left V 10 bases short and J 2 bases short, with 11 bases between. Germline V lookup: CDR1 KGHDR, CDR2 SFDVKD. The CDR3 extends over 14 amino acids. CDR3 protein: CATEGSPGANVLTF. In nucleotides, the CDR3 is TGTGCCACAGAAGGGTCCCCTGGGGCCAACGTCCTGACTTTC.

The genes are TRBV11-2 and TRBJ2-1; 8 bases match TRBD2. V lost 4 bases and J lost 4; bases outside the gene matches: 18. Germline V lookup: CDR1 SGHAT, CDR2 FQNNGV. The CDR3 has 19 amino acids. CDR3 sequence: CASSSPRVAGSRGYNEQFF. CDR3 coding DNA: TGTGCCAGCAGCTCCCCGCGGGTAGCGGGATCGCGCGGGTACAATGAGCAGTTCTTC.

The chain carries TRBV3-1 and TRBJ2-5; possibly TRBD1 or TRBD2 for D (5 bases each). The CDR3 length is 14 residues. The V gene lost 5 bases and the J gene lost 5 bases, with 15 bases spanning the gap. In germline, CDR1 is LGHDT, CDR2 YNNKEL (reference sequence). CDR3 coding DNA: TGTGCCAGCAGCAAACGGGGCAAGTATGAGACCCAGTACTTC. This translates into CASSKRGKYETQYF.

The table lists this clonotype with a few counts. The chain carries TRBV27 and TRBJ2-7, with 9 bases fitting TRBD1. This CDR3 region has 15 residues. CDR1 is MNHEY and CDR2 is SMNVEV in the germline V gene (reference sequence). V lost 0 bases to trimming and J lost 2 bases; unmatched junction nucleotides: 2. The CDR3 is CASSLSGTGTYEQYV. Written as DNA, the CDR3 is TGTGCCAGCAGTTTATCCGGGACAGGGACCTACGAGCAGTACGTC.

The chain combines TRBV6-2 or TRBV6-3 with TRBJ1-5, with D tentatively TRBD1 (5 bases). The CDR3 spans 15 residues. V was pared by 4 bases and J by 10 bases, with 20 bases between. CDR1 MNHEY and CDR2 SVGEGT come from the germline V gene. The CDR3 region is CASSSLRTSVTPQHF. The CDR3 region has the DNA TGTGCCAGCAGTTCCCTACGGACATCTGTAACCCCCCAGCATTTT.

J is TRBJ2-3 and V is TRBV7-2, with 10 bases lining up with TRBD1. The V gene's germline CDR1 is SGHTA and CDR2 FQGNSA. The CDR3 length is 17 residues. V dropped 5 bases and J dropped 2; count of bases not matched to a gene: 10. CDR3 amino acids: CASSPRTGGDPTDTQYF. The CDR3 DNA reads TGTGCCAGCAGCCCCAGGACAGGGGGGGACCCCACAGATACGCAGTATTTT.